This TCR beta chain originates from a study of blood T cell repertoires in COVID-19 (dated by TCRdb to between 2020 and 2021). The study in broad terms: Samples from collaborators originated in the United States, Italy and Spain and spanned both the acute and convalescent phases of COVID-19. Subjects who had been exposed to COVID-19, were actively infected with it, or had recovered from it provided the deeply sampled blood TCRbeta repertoires that made up the dataset. The samples were drawn from the first 160 participants of the ongoing ImmuneRACE study and from some 1,300 subjects provided by 6 global collaborators. Where HLA class I and class II types were available, the types were taken from metadata supplied by the sample provider, not from assay-based typing. A de-identified subject ID, COVID-19 status, age in years and sex were almost always included in the sample metadata. The repertoires were released in a freely available public database intended as a resource for research on the immune response to SARS-CoV-2. The material from the prospective study consisted of cDNA or gDNA derived from T cells, B-cell-depleted T cells, or PBMCs. Overall results and qualifications from the work: The amount of clinical and demographic metadata varied by source and participant and was provided uncurated.

TCRbeta CDR3 regions were amplified from genomic DNA by means of the immunoSEQ Assay, a bias-controlled multiplex PCR. Processing in the source paper ran as follows. The number of nucleated cells in each sample was estimated from the amplification of reference gene primers within the assay. To quantify the absolute abundance of each unique TCRbeta CDR3 rearrangement, sequence reads were collapsed and filtered. For each sample, productive Simpson clonality was calculated by taking the square root of Simpson's diversity index across productive rearrangements. Sourced from immuneACCESS, this table was stored by TCRdb with only in-frame sequences that have V and J called. A share of the clones is absent; for the studies checked, an unresolved V gene accounts for under half, and the remainder has no known explanation. That table is the source of V, J and clone size, and D and trimming were worked out from the DNA. Here the sample has over 35,000 clones; around 85% occur a single time. The biggest ten clones account for around 30% of the sample.

Deletion took 3 bases off V and 8 bases off J, with a span of 5 bases between the germline ends. Inclusive of the bounding cysteine and phenylalanine, the CDR3 is 11 residues long. Only the CDR3 DNA is retained, 33 bases long and in frame from the first base. At one collaborating source in Seattle, patients were enrolled during active infection and were followed longitudinally through the course of disease. The collaborating institutions used their own protocols to collect whole blood in K2EDTA tubes. For TCRbeta analysis, collaborators shipped samples as frozen whole blood, isolated PBMCs, or DNA extracted from either of those sample types. Concerning this clone: It lacks a known antigen. Base quality data are lacking; no much larger clone is found one base away.

This TCR was sampled from a woman older than 75 with COVID-19, enrolled during active disease. Recombination linked TRBV12-3 or TRBV12-4 to TRBJ2-1, with the D gene too uncertain to name. The specimen was peripheral blood. CDR3 region: CASSFLDEQFF. In nucleotides, the sequence is TGTGCCAGCAGTTTTCTTGATGAGCAGTTCTTC.